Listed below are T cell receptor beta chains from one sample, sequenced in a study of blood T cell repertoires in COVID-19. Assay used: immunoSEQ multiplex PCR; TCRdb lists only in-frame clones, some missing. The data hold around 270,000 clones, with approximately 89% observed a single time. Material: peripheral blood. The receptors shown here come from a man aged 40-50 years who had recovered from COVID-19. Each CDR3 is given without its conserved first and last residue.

SVEGQGSIEAF | TRBJ1-1 | TRBV29-1
ASSEGTGNQPQH | TRBJ1-5 | TRBV19
ASSFSRQAADGYT | TRBJ1-2 | TRBV7-2
ASSSASVAYEQY | TRBJ2-7 | TRBV5-6
ASSATAGGAEQF | TRBJ2-1 | TRBV7-3
ASSLDGGRRDTEAF | TRBJ1-1 | TRBV5-1
ASSPASGDTQY | TRBJ2-3 | TRBV5-4
AISETGTSGSH | TRBJ2-7 | TRBV10-3
AWAPRPGGPWSNQPQH | TRBJ1-5 | TRBV30
ATSERDSPSGNTIY | TRBJ1-3 | TRBV24-1
ASSPSLSYEQY | TRBJ2-7 | TRBV19
ASSEGGHEQY | TRBJ2-7 | TRBV2
ASSTGQGVKAF | TRBJ1-1 | TRBV19
ASSFRVAGRLSDTQY | TRBJ2-3 | TRBV7-2
ASSNREQETQY | TRBJ2-5 | TRBV19
ASSDRQGGSNQPQH | TRBJ1-5 | TRBV6-4
ASSFGGGDEKLF | TRBJ1-4 | TRBV5-1
ASAPQGIRDGYT | TRBJ1-2 | TRBV27
ASSLGTGPYNEQF | TRBJ2-1 | TRBV7-2
ASSARDRENTEAF | TRBJ1-1 | TRBV19
ASSFSGRGYGELF | TRBJ2-2 | TRBV7-3
ASSLGSSLWRDTGELF | TRBJ2-2 | TRBV7-6
ASSSRNTIY | TRBJ1-3 | TRBV6-5
ASSPPRGGRSPGELF | TRBJ2-2 | TRBV18